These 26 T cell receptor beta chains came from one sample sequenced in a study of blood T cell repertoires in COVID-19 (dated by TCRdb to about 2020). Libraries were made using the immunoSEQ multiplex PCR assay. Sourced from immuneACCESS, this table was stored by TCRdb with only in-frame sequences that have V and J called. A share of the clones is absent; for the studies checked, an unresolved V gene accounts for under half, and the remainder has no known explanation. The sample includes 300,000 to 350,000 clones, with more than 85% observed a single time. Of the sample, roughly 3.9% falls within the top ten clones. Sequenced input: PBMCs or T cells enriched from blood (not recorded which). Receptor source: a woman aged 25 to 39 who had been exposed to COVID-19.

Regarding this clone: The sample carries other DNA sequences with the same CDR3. The chain's CDR3 is CASSQDRNEQFF. The CDR3 nucleotides are TGCGCCAGCAGCCAAGACCGCAATGAGCAGTTCTTC. The rearrangement joins TRBV4-1 to TRBJ2-1; the D is unclear. The CDR3 covers 12 residues. Germline V gene data show CDR1 as MGHRA and CDR2 as YSYEKL. Trimming pared 0 bases from V and 6 bases from J, leaving 3 bases between.

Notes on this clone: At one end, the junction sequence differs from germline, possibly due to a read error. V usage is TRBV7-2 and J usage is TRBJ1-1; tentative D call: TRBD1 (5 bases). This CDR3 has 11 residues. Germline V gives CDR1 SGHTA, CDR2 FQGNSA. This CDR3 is CASSRLGHLRF. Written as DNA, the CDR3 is TGTGCCAGCAGCCGCCTTGGACATCTGAGATTT.

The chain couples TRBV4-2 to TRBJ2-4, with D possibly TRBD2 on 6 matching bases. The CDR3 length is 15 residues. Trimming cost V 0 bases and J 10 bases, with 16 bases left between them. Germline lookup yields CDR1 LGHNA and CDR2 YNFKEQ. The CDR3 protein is CASSQDPGEVGIQYF. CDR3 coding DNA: TGTGCCAGCAGCCAAGATCCGGGGGAGGTGGGAATTCAGTACTTC.

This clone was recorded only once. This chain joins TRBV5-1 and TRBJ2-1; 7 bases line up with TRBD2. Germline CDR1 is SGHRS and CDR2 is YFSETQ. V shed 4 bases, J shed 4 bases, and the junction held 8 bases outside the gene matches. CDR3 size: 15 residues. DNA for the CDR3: TGCGCCAGCAGCAGACTGCCCGGGGGGTACAATGAGCAGTTCTTC. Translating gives CASSRLPGGYNEQFF.

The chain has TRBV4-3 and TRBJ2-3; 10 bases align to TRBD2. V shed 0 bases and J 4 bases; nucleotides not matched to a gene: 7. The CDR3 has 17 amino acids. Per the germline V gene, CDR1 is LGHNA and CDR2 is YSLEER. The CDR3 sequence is CASSQDGLADDADTQYF. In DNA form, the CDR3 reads TGCGCCAGCAGCCAAGATGGACTAGCGGATGACGCAGATACGCAGTATTTT.

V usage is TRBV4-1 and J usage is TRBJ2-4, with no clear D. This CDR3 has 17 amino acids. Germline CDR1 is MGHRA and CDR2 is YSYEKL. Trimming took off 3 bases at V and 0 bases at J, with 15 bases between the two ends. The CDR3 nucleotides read TGCGCCAGCAGCCAGCACATTACAGAAGTAGCCAAAAACATTCAGTACTTC. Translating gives CASSQHITEVAKNIQYF.

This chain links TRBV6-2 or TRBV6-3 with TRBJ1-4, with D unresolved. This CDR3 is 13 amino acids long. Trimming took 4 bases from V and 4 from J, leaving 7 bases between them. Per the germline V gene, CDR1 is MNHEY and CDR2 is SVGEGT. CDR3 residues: CASSSTFNEKLFF. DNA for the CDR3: TGTGCCAGCAGTTCCACATTTAATGAAAAACTGTTTTTT.

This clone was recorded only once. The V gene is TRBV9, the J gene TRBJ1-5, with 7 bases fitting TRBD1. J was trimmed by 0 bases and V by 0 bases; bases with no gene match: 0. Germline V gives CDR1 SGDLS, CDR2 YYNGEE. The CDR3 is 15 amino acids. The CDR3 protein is CASSVGDSSNQPQHF. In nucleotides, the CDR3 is TGTGCCAGCAGCGTAGGGGACAGTAGCAATCAGCCCCAGCATTTT.

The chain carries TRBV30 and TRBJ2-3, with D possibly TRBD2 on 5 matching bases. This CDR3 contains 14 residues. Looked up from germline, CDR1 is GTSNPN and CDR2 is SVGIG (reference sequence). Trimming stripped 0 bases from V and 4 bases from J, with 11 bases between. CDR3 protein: CAWSVLASADTQYF. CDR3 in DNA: TGTGCCTGGAGTGTTCTAGCATCGGCAGATACGCAGTATTTT.

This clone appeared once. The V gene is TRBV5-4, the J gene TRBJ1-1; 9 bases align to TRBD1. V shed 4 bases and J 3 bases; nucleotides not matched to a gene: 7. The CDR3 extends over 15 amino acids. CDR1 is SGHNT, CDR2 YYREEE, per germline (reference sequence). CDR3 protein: CASSLPGQGYTEAFF. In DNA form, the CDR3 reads TGTGCCAGCAGCCTGCCGGGACAGGGTTACACTGAAGCTTTCTTT. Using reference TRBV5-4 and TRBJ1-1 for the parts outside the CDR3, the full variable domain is ETGVTQSPTHLIKTRGQQVTLRCSSQSGHNTVSWYQQALGQGPQFIFQYYREEENGRGNFPPRFSGLQFPNYSSELNVNALELDDSALYLCASSLPGQGYTEAFFGQGTRLTVV.

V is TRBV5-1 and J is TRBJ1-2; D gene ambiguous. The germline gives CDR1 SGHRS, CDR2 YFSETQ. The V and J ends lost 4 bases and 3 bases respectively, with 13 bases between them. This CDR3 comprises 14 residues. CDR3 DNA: TGCGCCAGCAGCATGGCTCCCCCGGACTATGGCTACACCTTC. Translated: CASSMAPPDYGYTF.

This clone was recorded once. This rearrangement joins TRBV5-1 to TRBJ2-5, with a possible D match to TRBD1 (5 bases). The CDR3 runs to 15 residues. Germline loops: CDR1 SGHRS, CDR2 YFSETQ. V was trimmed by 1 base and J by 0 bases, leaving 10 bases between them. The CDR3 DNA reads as TGCGCCAGCAGCTTGAGTAGGGGCGACCAAGAGACCCAGTACTTC. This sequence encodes CASSLSRGDQETQYF.

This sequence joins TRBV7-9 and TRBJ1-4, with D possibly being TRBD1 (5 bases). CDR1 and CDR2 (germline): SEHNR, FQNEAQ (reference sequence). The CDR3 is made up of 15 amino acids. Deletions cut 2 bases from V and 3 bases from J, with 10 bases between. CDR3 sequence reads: CASSLRGAPNEKLFF. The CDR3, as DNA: TGTGCCAGCAGCTTAAGGGGCGCTCCTAATGAAAAACTGTTTTTT. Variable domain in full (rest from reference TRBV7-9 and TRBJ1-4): DTGVSQNPRHKITKRGQNVTFRCDPISEHNRLYWYRQTLGQGPEFLTYFQNEAQLEKSRLLSDRFSAERPKGSFSTLEIQRTEQGDSAMYLCASSLRGAPNEKLFFGSGTQLSVL.

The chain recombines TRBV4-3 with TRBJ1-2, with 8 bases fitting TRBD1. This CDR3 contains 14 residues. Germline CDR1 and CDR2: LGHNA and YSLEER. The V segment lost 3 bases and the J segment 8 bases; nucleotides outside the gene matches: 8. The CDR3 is CASSQAPGQGGYTF. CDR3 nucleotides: TGCGCCAGCAGCCAGGCTCCCGGACAGGGAGGCTACACCTTC.

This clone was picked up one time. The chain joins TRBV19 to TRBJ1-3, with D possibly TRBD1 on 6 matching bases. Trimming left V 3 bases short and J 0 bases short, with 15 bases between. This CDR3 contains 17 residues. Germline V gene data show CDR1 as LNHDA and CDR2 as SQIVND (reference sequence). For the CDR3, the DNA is TGTGCCAGTAGTATTAGTCTTTTACAGGGCTCTGGAAACACCATATATTTT. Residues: CASSISLLQGSGNTIYF.

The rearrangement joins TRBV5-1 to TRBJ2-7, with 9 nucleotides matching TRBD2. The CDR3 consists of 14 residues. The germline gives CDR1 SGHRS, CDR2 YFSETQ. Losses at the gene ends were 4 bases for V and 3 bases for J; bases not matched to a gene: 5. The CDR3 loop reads CASSAGTSLYEQYF. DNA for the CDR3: TGCGCCAGCAGCGCCGGGACTAGCCTCTACGAGCAGTACTTC. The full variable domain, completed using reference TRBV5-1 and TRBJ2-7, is KAGVTQTPRYLIKTRGQQVTLSCSPISGHRSVSWYQQTPGQGLQFLFEYFSETQRNKGNFPGRFSGRQFSNSRSEMNVSTLELGDSALYLCASSAGTSLYEQYFGPGTRLTVT.

The CDR3 DNA reads as TGTGCCAGCAGGGCCGGCGGTGTATGGGGAAACACCATATATTTT. Protein sequence: CASRAGGVWGNTIYF. This chain joins TRBV6-5 and TRBJ1-3, with D unresolved. The germline V and J ends were trimmed by 6 bases and 4 bases, with 16 bases remaining between them. Germline assignment: CDR1 MNHEY and CDR2 SVGAGI. CDR3 length equals 15 residues.

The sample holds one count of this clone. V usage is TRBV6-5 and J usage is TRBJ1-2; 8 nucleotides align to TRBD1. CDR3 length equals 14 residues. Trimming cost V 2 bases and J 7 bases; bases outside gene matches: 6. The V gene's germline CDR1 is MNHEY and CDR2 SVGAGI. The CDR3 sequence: CASSYRPGGFGYTF. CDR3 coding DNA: TGTGCCAGCAGTTACCGTCCAGGGGGCTTTGGCTACACCTTC.

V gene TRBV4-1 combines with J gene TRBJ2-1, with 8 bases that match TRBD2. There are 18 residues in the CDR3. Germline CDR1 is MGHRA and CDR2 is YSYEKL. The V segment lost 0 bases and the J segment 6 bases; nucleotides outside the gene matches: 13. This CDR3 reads CASSQDPINGGGFNEQFF. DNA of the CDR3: TGCGCCAGCAGCCAAGATCCCATAAACGGGGGGGGTTTCAATGAGCAGTTCTTC.

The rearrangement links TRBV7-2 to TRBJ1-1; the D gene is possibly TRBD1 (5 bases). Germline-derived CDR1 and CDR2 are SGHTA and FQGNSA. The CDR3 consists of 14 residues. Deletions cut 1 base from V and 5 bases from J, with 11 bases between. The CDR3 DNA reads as TGTGCCAGCAGCTTAGTCTGGGGGGGGACTGAAGCTTTCTTT. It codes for CASSLVWGGTEAFF.

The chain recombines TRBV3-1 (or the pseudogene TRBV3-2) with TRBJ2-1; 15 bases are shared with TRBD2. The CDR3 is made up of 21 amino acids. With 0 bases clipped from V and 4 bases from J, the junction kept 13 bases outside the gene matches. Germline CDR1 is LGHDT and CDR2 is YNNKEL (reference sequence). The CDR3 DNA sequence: TGTGCCAGCAGCCAAGACCAAGGACTAGCGGGGGGGCGGTGGAAGTACAATGAGCAGTTCTTC. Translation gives CASSQDQGLAGGRWKYNEQFF.

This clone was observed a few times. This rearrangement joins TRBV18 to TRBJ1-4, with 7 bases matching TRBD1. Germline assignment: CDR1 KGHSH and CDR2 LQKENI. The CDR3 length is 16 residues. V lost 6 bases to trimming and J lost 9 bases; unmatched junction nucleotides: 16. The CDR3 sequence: CASSTQTPGQHKKLFF. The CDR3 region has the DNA TGTGCCAGCTCCACCCAGACCCCGGGACAGCATAAAAAACTGTTTTTT.

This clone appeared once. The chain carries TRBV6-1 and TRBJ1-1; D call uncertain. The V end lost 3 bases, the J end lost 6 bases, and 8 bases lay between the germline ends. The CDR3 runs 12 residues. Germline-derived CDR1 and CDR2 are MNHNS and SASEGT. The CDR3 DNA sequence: TGTGCCAGCAGTGACCCGTTTTCTGAAGCTTTCTTT. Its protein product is CASSDPFSEAFF.

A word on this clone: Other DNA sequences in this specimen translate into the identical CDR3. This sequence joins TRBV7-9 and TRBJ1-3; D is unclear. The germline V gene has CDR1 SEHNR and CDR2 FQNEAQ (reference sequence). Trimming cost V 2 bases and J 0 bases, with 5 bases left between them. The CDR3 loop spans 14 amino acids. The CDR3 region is CASSLSSSGNTIYF. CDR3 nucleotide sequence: TGTGCCAGCAGCTTATCGAGCTCTGGAAACACCATATATTTT.

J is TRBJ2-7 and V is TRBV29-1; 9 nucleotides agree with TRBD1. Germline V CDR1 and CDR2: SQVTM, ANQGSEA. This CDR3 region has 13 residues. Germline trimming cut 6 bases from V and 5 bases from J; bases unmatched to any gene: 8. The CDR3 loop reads CSVEGQGLDEQYF. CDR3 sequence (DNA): TGCAGCGTGGAGGGACAGGGTTTGGACGAGCAGTACTTC.

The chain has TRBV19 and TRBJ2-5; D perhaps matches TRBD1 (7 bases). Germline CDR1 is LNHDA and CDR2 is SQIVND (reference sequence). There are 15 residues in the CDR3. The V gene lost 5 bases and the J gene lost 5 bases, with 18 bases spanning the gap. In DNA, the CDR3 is TGTGCCAGTAGTGTGCTGTCGACAGGGAGGGAGACCCAGTACTTC. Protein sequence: CASSVLSTGRETQYF.